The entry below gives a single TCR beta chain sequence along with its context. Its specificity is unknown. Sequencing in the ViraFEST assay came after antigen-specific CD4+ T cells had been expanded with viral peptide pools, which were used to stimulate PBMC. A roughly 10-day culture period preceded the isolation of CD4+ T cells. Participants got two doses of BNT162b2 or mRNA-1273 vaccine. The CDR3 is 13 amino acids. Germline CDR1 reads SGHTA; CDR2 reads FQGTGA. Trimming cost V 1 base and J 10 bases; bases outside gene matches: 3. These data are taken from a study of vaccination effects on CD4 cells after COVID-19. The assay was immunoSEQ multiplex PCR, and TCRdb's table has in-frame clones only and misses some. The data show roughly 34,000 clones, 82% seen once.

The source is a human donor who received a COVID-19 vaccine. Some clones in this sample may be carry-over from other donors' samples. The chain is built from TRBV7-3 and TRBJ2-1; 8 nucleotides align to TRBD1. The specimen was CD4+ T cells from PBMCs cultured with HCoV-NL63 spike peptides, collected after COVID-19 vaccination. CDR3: CASSLRQGNEQFF. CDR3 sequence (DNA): TGTGCCAGCAGCTTAAGACAGGGGAACGAGCAGTTCTTC.